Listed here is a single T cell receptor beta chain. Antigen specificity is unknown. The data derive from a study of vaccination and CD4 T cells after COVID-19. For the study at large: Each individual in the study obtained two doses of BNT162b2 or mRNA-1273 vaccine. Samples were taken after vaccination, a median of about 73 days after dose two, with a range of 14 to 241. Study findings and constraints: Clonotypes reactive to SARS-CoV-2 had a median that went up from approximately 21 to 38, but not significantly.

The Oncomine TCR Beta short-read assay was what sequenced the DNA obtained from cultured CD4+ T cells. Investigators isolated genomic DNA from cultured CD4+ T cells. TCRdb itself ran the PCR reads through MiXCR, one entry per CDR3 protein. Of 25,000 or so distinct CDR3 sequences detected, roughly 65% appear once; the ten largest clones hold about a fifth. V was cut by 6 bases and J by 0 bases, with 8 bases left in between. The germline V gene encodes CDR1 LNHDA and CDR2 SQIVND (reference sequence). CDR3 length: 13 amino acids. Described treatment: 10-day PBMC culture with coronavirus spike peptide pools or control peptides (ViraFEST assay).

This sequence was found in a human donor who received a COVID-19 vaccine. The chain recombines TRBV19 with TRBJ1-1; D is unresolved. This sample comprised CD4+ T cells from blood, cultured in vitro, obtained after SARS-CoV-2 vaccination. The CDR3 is CASRGKVNTEAFF. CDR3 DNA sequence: TGTGCCAGTAGGGGGAAGGTGAACACTGAAGCTTTCTTT.